The 14 T cell receptor beta chains below come from one sample, sequenced in a study of OX40 agonist ivuxolimab in advanced cancers. Assay used: immunoSEQ multiplex PCR; TCRdb lists only in-frame clones, some missing. This sample has 20,000 to 25,000 clones, with more than 70% found just once. The material was CD4+ or CD8+ T cells sorted from blood, obtained in a trial of the OX40 agonist ivuxolimab. The origin of the receptors is an adult with an advanced solid tumor such as melanoma, head and neck, liver or kidney cancer.

V and J are TRBV5-1 and TRBJ2-7; D is unclear. The germline V gene has CDR1 SGHRS and CDR2 YFSETQ. Trimming took off 6 bases at V and 0 bases at J, with 10 bases between the two ends. This CDR3 has 13 residues. DNA for the CDR3: TGCGCCAGCACCCTGGGCGGCTCCTACGAGCAGTACTTC. This codes for CASTLGGSYEQYF.

The chain recombines TRBV7-3 with TRBJ2-1, with 8 bases fitting TRBD1. Germline CDR1 is SGHTA and CDR2 is FQGTGA. J lost 6 bases, V lost 5 bases, and 6 bases had no gene match. The CDR3 loop spans 14 amino acids. CDR3 sequence: CASSAGQVGNEQFF. The CDR3 DNA reads as TGTGCCAGCAGCGCGGGACAGGTGGGCAATGAGCAGTTCTTC.

This clone showed up just a few times. The chain is built from TRBV7-2 and TRBJ1-2, with 12 positions matching TRBD1. The V and J ends lost 5 bases and 8 bases, in that order; junction bases with no gene match: 9. The CDR3 sequence is 15 residues long. Germline V gene data show CDR1 as SGHTA and CDR2 as FQGNSA. The CDR3 region has the DNA TGTGCCAGCAGCCCCACCTCCGGGACAGGGGGCGGCTACACCTTC. This gives the protein CASSPTSGTGGGYTF.

This chain uses TRBV15 with TRBJ1-3; TRBD1 matches at 8 bases. CDR3 length equals 17 residues. CDR1 and CDR2 from the germline V gene are LNHNV and YYDKDF (reference sequence). V lost 1 base to trimming and J lost 3 bases; unmatched junction nucleotides: 8. CDR3 bases: TGTGCCACCAGCAGAGCCGCCGGACAGGGTAGTGGAAACACCATATATTTT. As protein: CATSRAAGQGSGNTIYF.

The chain is built from TRBV6-1 and TRBJ2-7; a weak D match, TRBD2 (6 bases). V was clipped by 2 bases and J by 2 bases, with 13 bases between them. The germline CDR1 and CDR2 sequences are MNHNS and SASEGT. The CDR3 contains 15 residues. The CDR3 nucleotides read TGTGCCAGCAGTGAATTGGGCGGGACGGCCTACGAGCAGTACTTC. Its protein product is CASSELGGTAYEQYF.

The genes are TRBV6-6 and TRBJ2-7; D uncertain. V lost 3 bases and J lost 3, with 12 bases in between. The germline gives CDR1 MNHNY, CDR2 SVGAGI (reference sequence). The CDR3 sequence is 14 residues long. CDR3: CASSYAYGFYEQYF. The CDR3 DNA sequence: TGTGCCAGCAGTTATGCATACGGCTTCTACGAGCAGTACTTC.

The chain links TRBV11-2 to TRBJ1-1; D is undetermined. The CDR3 runs 13 residues. CDR1 and CDR2 from the germline V gene are SGHAT and FQNNGV. Trimming pared 1 base from V and 0 bases from J, leaving 3 bases between. CDR3 in DNA: TGTGCCAGCAGCTTAGTAATGAACACTGAAGCTTTCTTT. This encodes CASSLVMNTEAFF. The full variable domain, rest sourced from reference TRBV11-2 and TRBJ1-1, is EAGVAQSPRYKIIEKRQSVAFWCNPISGHATLYWYQQILGQGPKLLIQFQNNGVVDDSQLPKDRFSAERLKGVDSTLKIQPAKLEDSAVYLCASSLVMNTEAFFGQGTRLTVV.

This clone was found once. The chain recombines TRBV7-9 with TRBJ2-7; the D is unclear. This CDR3 is 14 amino acids long. Germline CDR1 and CDR2: SEHNR and FQNEAQ (reference sequence). The V gene lost 1 base and the J gene lost 0 bases, with 7 bases spanning the gap. Written as DNA, the CDR3 is TGTGCCAGCAGCTTAGTGCAGGACTCCTACGAGCAGTACTTC. Encoded protein: CASSLVQDSYEQYF.

This chain connects TRBV4-2 to TRBJ1-2; TRBD1 aligns across 11 bases. V shed 0 bases and J 7 bases; nucleotides not matched to a gene: 10. CDR1 is LGHNA and CDR2 is YNFKEQ in the germline V gene. The CDR3 is 17 residues long. The CDR3 DNA sequence: TGTGCCAGCAGCCAAGATCAGAGGAGGACAGGGGGCGCTGGCTACACCTTC. It yields the protein CASSQDQRRTGGAGYTF.

The rearrangement links TRBV5-1 to TRBJ1-1; TRBD1 might be the D (5 bases). CDR3 length: 14 amino acids. Per the germline V gene, CDR1 is SGHRS and CDR2 is YFSETQ. V was clipped by 4 bases and J by 1 base, with 11 bases between them. DNA of the CDR3: TGCGCCAGCAGCATCCAGACAGCGAACACTGAAGCTTTCTTT. As protein: CASSIQTANTEAFF.

This clone occurred once. This chain uses TRBV10-2 with TRBJ2-7; 8 nucleotides line up with TRBD2. From germline, CDR1 is WSHSY and CDR2 SAAADI. Germline trimming cut 0 bases from V and 4 bases from J; bases unmatched to any gene: 14. The CDR3 is 18 amino acids. CDR3 residues: CASSESHVAGLNQYEQYF. The CDR3 nucleotides are TGCGCCAGCAGTGAGTCTCACGTAGCGGGATTGAACCAGTACGAGCAGTACTTC.

This sequence joins TRBV6-1 and TRBJ2-7, with TRBD1 identical over 9 bases. The length of the CDR3 is 14 residues. CDR1 is MNHNS and CDR2 is SASEGT in the germline V gene. Unmatched junction bases numbered 2, after V lost 4 bases and J lost 1 base. This CDR3 reads CASSVDRGSYEQYF. In DNA, the CDR3 is TGTGCCAGCAGTGTCGACAGGGGGTCCTACGAGCAGTACTTC.

The chain uses TRBV11-2 and TRBJ1-1; D possibly corresponds to TRBD1 (6 bases). Trimming stripped 5 bases from V and 1 base from J, with 8 bases between. The CDR3 consists of 13 residues. The germline V gene encodes CDR1 SGHAT and CDR2 FQNNGV. In DNA form, the CDR3 reads TGTGCCAGCAGCGTGGGACAGAACACTGAAGCTTTCTTT. Its protein product is CASSVGQNTEAFF.

The chain uses TRBV7-8 and TRBJ2-1; D is undetermined. There are 16 residues in the CDR3. Trimming took off 0 bases at V and 0 bases at J, with 9 bases between the two ends. Per the germline V gene, CDR1 is SGHVS and CDR2 is FQNEAQ. The chain's CDR3 is CASSLAYANSYNEQFF. The CDR3 bases are TGTGCCAGCAGCTTAGCTTACGCGAACTCCTACAATGAGCAGTTCTTC.